The 8 T cell receptor beta chains below all came from one sample that was sequenced in a study of shared clonotypes between healthy human individuals. Method: immunoSEQ multiplex PCR; TCRdb's copy keeps in-frame clones and lacks some. This table holds under 2.5 million clones, roughly 92% found once. The sample taken for sequencing was naive CD4+ T cells from PBMCs. Sample subset: CD45RA+ positively selected. The receptors here all came from a man younger than 35 in good health. Some clones in this sample may be carry-over from other donors' samples.

The sample holds one count of this clone. The chain is built from TRBV7-3 and TRBJ2-6; D uncertain. V shed 6 bases and J shed 2 bases, with 11 bases lying between them. CDR3 length: 15 amino acids. The germline CDR1 and CDR2 sequences are SGHTA and FQGTGA. The CDR3 protein is CASSRSDPGANVLTF. The CDR3 DNA follows: TGTGCCAGCAGTCGATCTGATCCTGGGGCCAACGTCCTGACTTTC.

Worth noting for this clone: The junction differs from germline at one of its ends, possibly a read error. The rearrangement joins TRBV27 to TRBJ1-2; the match to TRBD1 covers 8 bases. CDR1 and CDR2 (germline): MNHEY, SMNVEV (reference sequence). The CDR3 extends over 17 amino acids. In nucleotides, the CDR3 is TGTGCCAGCAGTCTATCGACAGGGGAGTCGGTGAGATATGGCTACACCTTC. It yields the protein CASSLSTGESVRYGYTF.

The V call is TRBV27, the J call TRBJ2-1, with 10 nucleotides matching TRBD2. This CDR3 is built from 15 residues. The V gene's germline CDR1 is MNHEY and CDR2 SMNVEV (reference sequence). Trimming removed 6 bases from V and 6 bases from J; junction bases left unmatched: 8. CDR3 region: CASRFRTSGANEQFF. The CDR3 bases are TGTGCCAGCAGATTTCGGACTAGCGGAGCCAATGAGCAGTTCTTC.

The count of this clone is one. The chain has TRBV6-1 and TRBJ2-7; 8 bases map to TRBD2. The CDR3 is 13 amino acids. The V gene's germline CDR1 is MNHNS and CDR2 SASEGT. After removal of 4 bases from V and 4 bases from J, the junction contained 3 bases not matched to a gene. The CDR3 protein is CASSGRGGYEQYF. In nucleotides, the CDR3 is TGTGCCAGCAGTGGACGCGGGGGGTACGAGCAGTACTTC.

The chain couples TRBV6-5 to TRBJ2-1; weak D call: TRBD1 (6 bases). V lost 0 bases and J 7 bases, leaving 13 bases between the germline ends. Germline V lookup: CDR1 MNHEY, CDR2 SVGAGI. The CDR3 runs to 15 residues. In DNA form, the CDR3 reads TGTGCCAGCAGTTACTCGATGCAGGGGTGGAATGAGCAGTTCTTC. Amino acid sequence: CASSYSMQGWNEQFF.

The rearrangement links TRBV15 to TRBJ1-4; weak D call: TRBD1 (5 bases). CDR1 is LNHNV and CDR2 is YYDKDF in the germline V gene (reference sequence). Trimming left V 1 base short and J 7 bases short, with 13 bases between. This CDR3 spans 15 amino acids. The CDR3 reads CATSRGGAGSEKLFF. CDR3 sequence (DNA): TGTGCCACCAGCAGAGGCGGGGCAGGGTCTGAAAAACTGTTTTTT.

The V call is TRBV7-8, the J call TRBJ1-1; a possible D gene is TRBD1 (6 bases). Trimming removed 3 bases at V and 1 base at J, with 15 bases between. The CDR3 totals 16 residues. Germline V gene sequence: CDR1 SGHVS, CDR2 FQNEAQ. CDR3 protein: CASSFLAGEGNTEAFF. In nucleotides, the CDR3 is TGTGCCAGCAGCTTCCTGGCAGGGGAGGGGAACACTGAAGCTTTCTTT.

The V and J genes are TRBV9 and TRBJ2-5; 9 bases line up with TRBD1. Germline V CDR1 and CDR2: SGDLS, YYNGEE. This CDR3 has 14 amino acids. J lost 5 bases, V lost 7 bases, and 9 bases had no gene match. CDR3 nucleotide sequence: TGTGCCAGCGGTGTACAGGGGGCGCCGGAGACCCAGTACTTC. Its protein is CASGVQGAPETQYF.